The source of this TCR beta chain is a study of Tregs in tolerant kidney transplant recipients. Study overall: An approximately 3-day belatacept mixed lymphocyte reaction, sometimes plus 5-day graft donor restimulation, preceded CD4+CD25+CD127- sorting.

The data were produced by immunoSEQ multiplex PCR, yet TCRdb's version contains in-frame clones alone and is incomplete. The sample records some 15,000 clones, approximately 60% being singletons. Worth noting for this clone: Its cognate antigen is unknown.

General observations from the study: Few patients were studied, so findings need validation in larger groups. This study did not directly address biological reproducibility.

The germline V gene has CDR1 SGHTA and CDR2 FQGNSA. The CDR3 has 17 residues. Deletions cut 4 bases from V and 3 bases from J, with 18 bases between. The chain employs TRBV7-2 and TRBJ1-4, with TRBD1 as a possible D gene (6 bases). The TCR originated in a human donor in good health. Sequences were obtained from Tregs from blood cultured with allogeneic cells. Written as DNA, the CDR3 is TGTGCCAGCAGCTCGAGGCCGAGGGGGAATGCTAATGAAAAACTGTTTTTT. Residues: CASSSRPRGNANEKLFF.